The rows below give T cell receptor beta chains drawn from one sample of a study of control samples from healthy donors and cancer patients. Using immunoSEQ multiplex PCR, the repertoire was profiled, and TCRdb retains in-frame clones only, with some absent. The sample contains about 170,000 clones, 80% to 90% of which appear only once. Specimen: blood. The source of these receptors is a woman aged 25 to 39 in good health. The CDR3 runs from the conserved cysteine through the conserved F or W. The D gene is left open where the match is weak. Clone size is stated in some rows and not others, as once, few, many or a class when expanded.

V gene	D gene	J gene	clone size	CDR3 DNA	CDR3 protein
TRBV6-1	-	TRBJ2-4	-	TGTGCCAGCAGTGATGGGCGGAGGGGAAACATTCAGTACTTC	CASSDGRRGNIQYF
TRBV27	-	TRBJ2-2	-	TGTGCCAGCAGTACCTACAGGGAAGGAAGGGAGCTGTTTTTT	CASSTYREGRELFF
TRBV29-1	-	TRBJ1-2	-	TGCAGCGTCTTTACAGGGAATGGCTACACCTTC	CSVFTGNGYTF
TRBV25-1	-	TRBJ2-7	few	TGTGCCAGCAGTGAAGCGGCCAGGGACGAGCAGTACTTC	CASSEAARDEQYF
TRBV24-1	TRBD2	TRBJ2-2	-	TGTGCCACCCGGCCGGGGGAGGGCCTCGGGGAGCTGTTTTTT	CATRPGEGLGELFF
TRBV4-1	-	TRBJ2-3	-	TGCGCCAGCAGCCCGAAGGGAGAGTTAGGCACAGATACGCAGTATTTT	CASSPKGELGTDTQYF
TRBV1	-	TRBJ2-2	-	TGCACCAGCAGCCGCCGACTGCGCGGGAACACCGGGGAGCTGTTTTTT	CTSSRRLRGNTGELFF
TRBV28	-	TRBJ1-6	-	TGTGCCAGCGCCTTGTCGGGCAGGGCCAGTTCACCCCTCCACTTT	CASALSGRASSPLHF
TRBV28	-	TRBJ2-7	-	TGTGCCAGCAGTTCGCCTCAGGGGGGCTACGAGCAGTACTTC	CASSSPQGGYEQYF
TRBV28	TRBD1	TRBJ2-7	-	TGTGCCAGCAGTACCCCCGGGACAGGGACCTACGAGCAGTACTTC	CASSTPGTGTYEQYF
TRBV7-9	TRBD1	TRBJ2-7	-	TGTGCCAGCAGTCGATCCAGGGGACAGGACTACGAGCAGTACTTC	CASSRSRGQDYEQYF